These T cell receptor beta chains were read from a single sample in a study of T cell clonotyping in hematopoietic cell transplantation. The repertoire was sequenced with immunoSEQ multiplex PCR; TCRdb's copy has only in-frame clones and lacks some. This table holds 12,000 to 15,000 clones, about 56% found once. The material sequenced was PBMCs. The receptors stem from a human donor who either received an allogeneic hematopoietic cell transplant for a myeloid malignancy or was a related donor (not recorded which). Some clones in this sample may be carry-over from other donors' samples. Each CDR3 is given with its conserved first and last residue. Fields, in order: V gene, D gene, J gene, clone size, CDR3 protein, CDR3 DNA. A D gene is named only where the DNA matches it firmly. Clone size is not always given. Where it is, it says once, few, many or a class for expanded clones.

V: TRBV6-5; D: NA; J: TRBJ2-2; size: NA; CDR3: CASSQNTGELFF; DNA: TGTGCCAGCAGTCAGAACACCGGGGAGCTGTTTTTT
V: TRBV7-2; D: TRBD2; J: TRBJ2-3; size: NA; CDR3: CASSSPQREGENTQYF; DNA: TGTGCCAGCAGCTCACCCCAGCGGGAGGGGGAGAATACGCAGTATTTT
V: TRBV7-3; D: NA; J: TRBJ1-6; size: NA; CDR3: CASSSREGSSLHF; DNA: TGTGCCAGCAGCTCCCGCGAGGGTTCATCCCTCCACTTT
V: TRBV6-5; D: NA; J: TRBJ1-3; size: NA; CDR3: CASSYSDGEGNTIYF; DNA: TGTGCCAGCAGTTACTCGGACGGAGAAGGAAACACCATATATTTT
V: TRBV5-8; D: TRBD1; J: TRBJ2-7; size: medium-sized; CDR3: CASSLRDRSYEQYF; DNA: TGTGCCAGCAGCCTCCGGGACAGGTCCTACGAGCAGTACTTC
V: TRBV7-9; D: TRBD1; J: TRBJ2-7; size: NA; CDR3: CASSLRDRVYEQYF; DNA: TGTGCCAGCAGCCTCCGGGACAGGGTTTACGAGCAGTACTTC
V: TRBV11-3; D: TRBD1; J: TRBJ2-5; size: NA; CDR3: CASSSGTGGPLETQYF; DNA: TGTGCCAGCAGCAGCGGGACAGGGGGCCCTCTAGAGACCCAGTACTTC
V: TRBV4-1; D: NA; J: TRBJ1-2; size: NA; CDR3: CASSQGVINYGYTF; DNA: TGCGCCAGCAGCCAAGGGGTAATTAACTATGGCTACACCTTC
V: TRBV30; D: NA; J: TRBJ1-1; size: NA; CDR3: CAWAEQSQAFF; DNA: TGTGCCTGGGCCGAGCAGTCCCAAGCTTTCTTT
V: TRBV14; D: NA; J: TRBJ1-1; size: NA; CDR3: CASSLAGMNTEAFF; DNA: TGTGCCAGCAGTCTGGCAGGGATGAACACTGAAGCTTTCTTT
V: TRBV25-1; D: NA; J: TRBJ1-2; size: NA; CDR3: CASSEFGTDKRGYTF; DNA: TGTGCCAGCAGTGAATTTGGGACGGATAAGAGGGGCTACACCTTC
V: TRBV7-2; D: TRBD1; J: TRBJ1-1; size: NA; CDR3: CASSQGTGVVTEAFF; DNA: TGTGCCAGCAGCCAAGGGACAGGGGTAGTCACTGAAGCTTTCTTT
V: TRBV5-6; D: NA; J: TRBJ2-5; size: few; CDR3: CASSLMGEQYF; DNA: TGTGCCAGCAGCCTCATGGGGGAGCAGTACTTC
V: TRBV15; D: TRBD2; J: TRBJ2-1; size: few; CDR3: CATSRSGLVADEQFF; DNA: TGTGCCACCAGCAGATCAGGACTAGTGGCGGATGAGCAGTTCTTC
V: TRBV28; D: TRBD1; J: TRBJ2-7; size: few; CDR3: CASGMRGLSYEQYF; DNA: TGTGCCAGCGGAATGAGGGGGCTTTCCTACGAGCAGTACTTC
V: TRBV29-1; D: NA; J: TRBJ1-2; size: NA; CDR3: CSGGDERNYGCTF; DNA: NA
V: TRBV25-1; D: TRBD1; J: TRBJ2-7; size: NA; CDR3: CASSESTGSPYEQYF; DNA: TGTGCCAGCAGTGAATCGACAGGGTCTCCCTACGAGCAGTACTTC
V: TRBV4-1; D: NA; J: TRBJ2-1; size: NA; CDR3: CASSQGRGRNNEQFF; DNA: TGCGCCAGCAGCCAGGGCAGGGGCCGGAACAATGAGCAGTTCTTC
V: TRBV30; D: NA; J: TRBJ1-3; size: NA; CDR3: CAWSVSGIVNTIYF; DNA: TGTGCCTGGAGTGTTTCGGGCATAGTAAACACCATATATTTT
V: TRBV6-5; D: NA; J: TRBJ2-5; size: once; CDR3: CASSGGGETQYF; DNA: TGTGCCAGCAGCGGGGGCGGGGAGACCCAGTACTTC
V: TRBV7-2; D: NA; J: TRBJ2-3; size: once; CDR3: CASSFLRDTDTQYF; DNA: TGTGCCAGCAGCTTTTTACGAGATACAGATACGCAGTATTTT
V: TRBV18; D: NA; J: TRBJ2-4; size: NA; CDR3: CASSPPGGSGNIQYF; DNA: TGTGCCAGCTCACCACCGGGGGGCTCTGGAAACATTCAGTACTTC
V: TRBV7-8; D: NA; J: TRBJ1-4; size: NA; CDR3: CASSFWNNPTNEKLFF; DNA: TGTGCCAGCAGCTTTTGGAATAACCCGACTAATGAAAAACTGTTTTTT
V: TRBV5-6; D: NA; J: TRBJ2-7; size: NA; CDR3: CASSFGRSYEQYF; DNA: TGTGCCAGCAGCTTTGGCCGTTCCTACGAGCAGTACTTC
V: TRBV5-8; D: TRBD1; J: TRBJ1-4; size: few; CDR3: CASSFARGGRNEKLFF; DNA: TGTGCCAGCAGCTTTGCCAGAGGGGGCCGGAATGAAAAACTGTTTTTT
V: TRBV2; D: NA; J: TRBJ2-5; size: few; CDR3: CASSQLQETQYF; DNA: TGTGCCAGCAGTCAACTCCAAGAGACCCAGTACTTC
V: TRBV6-6; D: NA; J: TRBJ2-3; size: NA; CDR3: CASSYYHEGAPDTQYF; DNA: TGTGCCAGCAGTTACTACCACGAAGGGGCTCCAGATACGCAGTATTTT
V: TRBV5-6; D: NA; J: TRBJ2-1; size: few; CDR3: CASSLGGSNEQFF; DNA: TGTGCCAGCAGCTTGGGGGGGAGCAATGAGCAGTTCTTC
V: TRBV6-5; D: NA; J: TRBJ1-5; size: once; CDR3: CASSLGQHNQPQHF; DNA: TGTGCCAGCAGCCTAGGACAGCACAATCAGCCCCAGCATTTT